This TCR beta chain was identified during a study of OX40 agonist ivuxolimab in advanced cancers. About the research overall: Three dose-escalation patients had partial responses: one with hepatocellular carcinoma and two with cutaneous melanoma.

V lost 2 bases to trimming and J lost 3 bases, with 9 bases between them. CDR3 length: 14 amino acids. Germline CDR1 reads MNHEY; CDR2 reads SMNVEV (reference sequence). Findings of the study overall: In general, CD8+ T cells held more expanded clones than CD4+ did, on average. Dosing at 0.1 to 3.0 mg/kg was accompanied by clonal expansion of CD4+ and CD8+ blood T cells by week 6.

This clone appeared a few times. Its antigen is as yet unknown. Libraries were prepared by immunoSEQ multiplex PCR; TCRdb keeps only in-frame clonotypes and omits some of them. The sample consists of 27,000 or so clones, approximately 86% of them appearing once. The chain links TRBV27 to TRBJ2-3; D is uncertain. This sequence originates from an adult with an advanced solid tumor such as melanoma, head and neck, liver or kidney cancer. The specimen was CD4+ or CD8+ T cells sorted from blood, collected in a trial of the OX40 agonist ivuxolimab. This CDR3 is CASSLGMGTDTQYF. The CDR3 DNA reads TGTGCCAGCAGTTTAGGGATGGGGACAGATACGCAGTATTTT.